This T cell receptor (beta chain) was sequenced for a study of beta chain features in type 1 diabetes. Only a few counts were recorded for this clone. No antigen is known for it. The entirety of the isolated RNA underwent reverse transcription, so expressed TCRB transcripts were sequenced. Naive, central memory and regulatory T cell samples yielded around 3.3 million reads on average. TCRdb's copy holds only in-frame clones and misses some; the assay was immunoSEQ multiplex PCR. Of some 370,000 clones listed, over 9% are singletons. Study results and limitations: A possible short-template PCR bias applies equally to patients and controls. VDJ junctions from patients with type 1 diabetes contained fewer insertions and more deletions. Naive, central memory and regulatory TCRB repertoires appeared more similar among patients than healthy donors. TCRB CDR3s from Type 1 diabetes patients were moderately but significantly shorter in all four CD4+ subsets.

What was sequenced was central memory CD4+ T cells from blood. This receptor was obtained from a man in his thirties or forties with type 1 diabetes.

The CDR3 region is CASSSIRNRGEQYF. The CDR3 region has the DNA TGTGCCAGCAGTTCCATCCGAAACAGGGGCGAGCAGTACTTC. This sequence joins TRBV27 and TRBJ2-7; TRBD1 matches 7 bases. V lost 4 bases to trimming and J lost 6 bases; unmatched junction nucleotides: 9. CDR3 size: 14 residues. Germline loops: CDR1 MNHEY, CDR2 SMNVEV (reference sequence).